The next 10 T cell receptor beta chains were all read from a single sample in a study of radiation and T cells in renal cell carcinoma. The time point is: baseline pretreatment blood. Treatment specified: 15 Gy SBRT to primary tumor, nephrectomy 4 weeks later. The protocol was immunoSEQ multiplex PCR, while the TCRdb copy is restricted to in-frame clones and leaves out a portion. The repertoire includes 110,000 to 150,000 clones, roughly 88% of them detected once, and 9.5% to 15% sits in the top ten. The sample here was blood, taken from a patient whose treatment included radiotherapy and nephrectomy. The receptors come from a woman aged 45-60 years with renal cell carcinoma.

The chain employs TRBV11-2 and TRBJ2-1; D gene uncertain. The V gene's germline CDR1 is SGHAT and CDR2 FQNNGV. CDR3 size: 14 residues. V was clipped by 1 base and J by 9 bases, with 13 bases between them. Written as DNA, the CDR3 is TGTGCCAGCAGCTTAGCGCGCAGTACTCTTGAGCAGTTCTTC. Translated, it gives CASSLARSTLEQFF.

The J gene is TRBJ2-7, the V gene TRBV7-2; the match to TRBD2 covers 10 bases. V dropped 4 bases and J dropped 4; count of bases not matched to a gene: 10. The CDR3 covers 16 residues. Germline loops: CDR1 SGHTA, CDR2 FQGNSA. The DNA for the CDR3 is TGTGCCAGCAGCTCCCCGACTAGCGGGCCTTTTTACGAGCAGTACTTC. Translation: CASSSPTSGPFYEQYF.

J is TRBJ1-1 and V is TRBV12-5; D unclear. Per the germline V gene, CDR1 is LGHNT and CDR2 is FRNRAP. The CDR3 length is 15 residues. V lost 2 bases and J lost 1, with 11 bases in between. The CDR3 DNA is TGTGCTAGTGGTTTGATCCTTGGATGGAACACTGAAGCTTTCTTT. Translated: CASGLILGWNTEAFF.

V is TRBV6-5 and J is TRBJ2-5, with 9 bases aligning to TRBD1. The end of the DNA is better explained by TRBJ2-7, so the J call may be wrong. This CDR3 contains 16 residues. Germline V gene sequence: CDR1 MNHEY, CDR2 SVGAGI. The CDR3 spells CASSYNAGQGSYEQYF. The CDR3 region has the DNA TGTGCCAGCAGTTACAACGCGGGACAGGGCTCCTACGAGCAGTACTTC.

The chain couples TRBV5-8 to TRBJ1-1; D gene unclear. The V end was cut by 0 bases, the J end by 10 bases, with 13 bases between. CDR3 size: 13 residues. Germline V gene sequence: CDR1 SGHTS, CDR2 YDEGEE. In DNA, the CDR3 is TGTGCCAGCAGCTTGGATGCAGCTCGGGGAGCTTTCTTT. This sequence encodes CASSLDAARGAFF. Complete variable domain (other parts from reference TRBV5-8 and TRBJ1-1): EAGVTQSPTHLIKTRGQQATLRCSPISGHTSVYWYQQALGLGLQFLLWYDEGEERNRGNFPPRFSGRQFPNYSSELNVNALELEDSALYLCASSLDAARGAFFGQGTRLTVV.

The chain links TRBV6-5 to TRBJ1-1, with a possible D match to TRBD1 (6 bases). CDR1 and CDR2 (germline): MNHEY, SVGAGI. The ends were cut back, 6 bases at V and 8 bases at J, with 10 bases in the middle. There are 11 residues in the CDR3. Here the CDR3 DNA reads TGTGCCAGCAGAACAGGGAACGAAGCTTTCTTT. It codes for CASRTGNEAFF.

The chain has TRBV7-8 and TRBJ2-5, with 11 bases aligning to TRBD2. CDR1 SGHVS and CDR2 FQNEAQ come from the germline V gene. The CDR3 is 14 amino acids. V lost 7 bases and J lost 0; bases outside the gene matches: 1. As DNA, the CDR3 is TGTGCCAGCACTAGCGGGGGGTACCAAGAGACCCAGTACTTC. Amino acid sequence: CASTSGGYQETQYF.

This clone was recorded once. The rearrangement joins TRBV19 to TRBJ1-5, with TRBD1 matching 7 bases. Germline trimming cut 4 bases from V and 6 bases from J; bases unmatched to any gene: 12. This CDR3 is 16 amino acids long. Germline loops: CDR1 LNHDA, CDR2 SQIVND (reference sequence). The CDR3 is CASSRNRDSPTQPQHF. The CDR3 bases are TGTGCCAGTAGTAGGAACCGGGACAGCCCTACTCAGCCCCAGCATTTT.

This clone was seen only once. V gene TRBV9 combines with J gene TRBJ2-7; 10 nucleotides align to TRBD1. The CDR3 consists of 16 residues. The V gene's germline CDR1 is SGDLS and CDR2 YYNGEE. J was trimmed by 5 bases and V by 0 bases; bases with no gene match: 8. This CDR3 reads CASSVALGQGDDEQYF. The CDR3 DNA reads TGTGCCAGCAGCGTAGCCCTCGGACAGGGGGACGACGAGCAGTACTTC.

In regard to this clone: Other nucleotide sequences in the sample specify the same CDR3. CDR3 in DNA: TGCGCCAGCAGCCAGGGAGGTCAGCCCCAGCATTTT. Amino acids: CASSQGGQPQHF. V usage is TRBV4-1 and J usage is TRBJ1-5, with D unresolved. Germline CDR1 reads MGHRA; CDR2 reads YSYEKL. Trimming left V 3 bases short and J 6 bases short, with 6 bases between. This CDR3 comprises 12 residues.